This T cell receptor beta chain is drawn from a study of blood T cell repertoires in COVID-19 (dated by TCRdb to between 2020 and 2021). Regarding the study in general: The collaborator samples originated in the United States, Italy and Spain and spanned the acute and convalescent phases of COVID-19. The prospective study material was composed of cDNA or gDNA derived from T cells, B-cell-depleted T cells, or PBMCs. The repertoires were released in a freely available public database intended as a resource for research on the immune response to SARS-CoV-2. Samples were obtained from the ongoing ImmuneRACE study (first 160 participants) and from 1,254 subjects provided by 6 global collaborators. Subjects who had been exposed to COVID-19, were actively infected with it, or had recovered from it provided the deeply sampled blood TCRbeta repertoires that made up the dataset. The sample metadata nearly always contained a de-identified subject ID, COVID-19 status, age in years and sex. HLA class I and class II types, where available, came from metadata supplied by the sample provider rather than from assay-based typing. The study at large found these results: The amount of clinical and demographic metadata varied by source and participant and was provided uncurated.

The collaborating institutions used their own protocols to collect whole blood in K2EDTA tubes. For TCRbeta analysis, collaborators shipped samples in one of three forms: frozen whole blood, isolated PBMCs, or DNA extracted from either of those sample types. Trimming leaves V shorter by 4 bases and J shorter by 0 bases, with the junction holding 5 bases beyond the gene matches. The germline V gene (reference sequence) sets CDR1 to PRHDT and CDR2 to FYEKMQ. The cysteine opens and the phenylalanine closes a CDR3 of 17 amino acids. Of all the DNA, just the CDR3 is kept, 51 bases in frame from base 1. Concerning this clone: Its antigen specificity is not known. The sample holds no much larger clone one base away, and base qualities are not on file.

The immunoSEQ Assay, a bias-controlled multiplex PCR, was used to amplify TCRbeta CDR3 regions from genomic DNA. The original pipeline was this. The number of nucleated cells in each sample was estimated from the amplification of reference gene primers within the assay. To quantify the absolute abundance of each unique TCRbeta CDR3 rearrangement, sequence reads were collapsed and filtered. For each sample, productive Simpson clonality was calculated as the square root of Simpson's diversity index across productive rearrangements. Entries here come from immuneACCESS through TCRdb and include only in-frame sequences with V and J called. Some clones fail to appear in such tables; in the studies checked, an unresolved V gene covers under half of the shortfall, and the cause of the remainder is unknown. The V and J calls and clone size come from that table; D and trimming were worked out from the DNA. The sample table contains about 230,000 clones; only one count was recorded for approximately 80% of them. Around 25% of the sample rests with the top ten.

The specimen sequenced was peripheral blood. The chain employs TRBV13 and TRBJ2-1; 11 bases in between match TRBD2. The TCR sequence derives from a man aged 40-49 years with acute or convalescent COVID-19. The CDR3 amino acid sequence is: CASSSDSGRGSYNEQFF. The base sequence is TGTGCCAGCAGCTCCGATAGCGGGAGGGGCTCCTACAATGAGCAGTTCTTC.